A selection of T cell receptor beta chains follows, all from one sample in a study of T cells expressing NK-cell markers. TCRdb reprocessed the 5' RACE reads; each CDR3 protein has one entry and no DNA is given. Its table lists approximately 550,000 distinct CDR3 sequences. The sequenced sample consisted of blood T cells: a sorted CD56 or NKG2C T cell subset, CD4+ or CD8+ T cells, or bulk PBMC T cells (not recorded which). The receptors derive from a man in his late teens or twenties in good health. Both conserved end residues are part of each CDR3.

TRBV12-3/TRBV12-4	TRBJ1-2	CASSLEGFYGYTF
TRBV7-2	TRBJ2-3	CASSSPAGSLGTDTQYF
TRBV29-1	TRBJ2-2	CSGRLTGELFF
TRBV29-1	TRBJ1-2	CSVEVADREGGYTF
TRBV19	TRBJ2-3	CASSTREGAFTDTQYF
TRBV25-1	TRBJ2-1	CASSPSAGGNEQFF
TRBV29-1	TRBJ1-2	CSVESGDGYTF
TRBV3-1	TRBJ2-1	CASSRALAVQGDEQFF
TRBV28	TRBJ2-7	CASSRDSQFSYEQYF
TRBV12-3/TRBV12-4	TRBJ1-5	CASTETGSFSNQPQHF
TRBV12-3/TRBV12-4	TRBJ2-2	CASRKGLAGVGTGELFF
TRBV4-2	TRBJ2-3	CASSQVSGRAEDTQYF
TRBV10-3	TRBJ2-1	CAISDPTTPLENEQFF
TRBV6-1	TRBJ2-7	CASRPGTAVLYEQYF
TRBV4-1	TRBJ2-1	CASSQDRGNNQQFF
TRBV10-3	TRBJ2-5	CAISVYRETQYF
TRBV29-1	TRBJ2-1	CSVLTGSAYNEQFF
TRBV12-3/TRBV12-4	TRBJ2-3	CASKETSGTDTQYF
TRBV20-1	TRBJ2-7	CSTLPGTGEYEQYF
TRBV5-4	TRBJ2-2	CASSPGTSGTGELFF
TRBV6-2/TRBV6-3	TRBJ1-5	CASSYQGTGNQPQHF
TRBV20-1	TRBJ2-7	CSARDSKKGSYEQYF
TRBV12-3/TRBV12-4	TRBJ1-3	CASSLLTSGNTIYF
TRBV5-1	TRBJ2-3	CASSPGLAGKGTQYF
TRBV24-1	TRBJ2-5	CATSDWTGGAETQYF
TRBV6-1	TRBJ2-3	CASNTGKTDTQYF
TRBV5-1	TRBJ2-3	CASSTGAPDTQYF
TRBV7-2	TRBJ2-5	CASNGGLRETQYF